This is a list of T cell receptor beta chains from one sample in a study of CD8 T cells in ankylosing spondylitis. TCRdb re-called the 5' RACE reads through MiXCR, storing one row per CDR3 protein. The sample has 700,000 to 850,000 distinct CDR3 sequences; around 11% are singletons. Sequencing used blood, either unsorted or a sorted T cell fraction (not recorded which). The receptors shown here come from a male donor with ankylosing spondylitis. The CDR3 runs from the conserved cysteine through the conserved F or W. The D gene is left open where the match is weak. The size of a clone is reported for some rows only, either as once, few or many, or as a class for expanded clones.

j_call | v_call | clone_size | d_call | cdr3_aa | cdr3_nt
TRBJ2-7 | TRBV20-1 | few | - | CSAAFTEQYF | TGCAGTGCTGCCTTTACCGAGCAGTACTTC
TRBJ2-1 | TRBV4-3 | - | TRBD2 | CASSLGTSRRYNEQFF | TGCGCCAGCAGCCTCGGGACTAGCCGACGCTACAATGAGCAGTTCTTC
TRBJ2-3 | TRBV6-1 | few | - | CASSDVSRTDTQYF | TGTGCCAGCAGTGACGTGTCACGCACAGATACGCAGTATTTT
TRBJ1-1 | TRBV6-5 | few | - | CASSNLGRSVRTEAFF | TGTGCCAGCAGTAACCTGGGCCGGTCGGTGAGGACTGAAGCTTTCTTT
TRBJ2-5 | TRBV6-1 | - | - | CASRKTPGETQYF | TGTGCCAGCAGGAAGACACCGGGGGAGACCCAGTACTTC
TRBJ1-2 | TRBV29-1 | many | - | CSVEDLGVFYTF | TGCAGCGTTGAAGATCTGGGAGTCTTCTACACCTTC
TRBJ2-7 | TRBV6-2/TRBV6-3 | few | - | CASSTDDWSSYEQYF | TGTGCCAGCAGTACCGACGACTGGAGCTCCTACGAGCAGTACTTC
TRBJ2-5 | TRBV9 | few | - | CASSVEEWETQYF | TGTGCCAGCAGCGTAGAGGAGTGGGAGACCCAGTACTTC
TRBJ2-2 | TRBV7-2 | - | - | CASSLFMDTGELFF | TGTGCCAGCAGCTTATTTATGGACACCGGGGAGCTGTTTTTT
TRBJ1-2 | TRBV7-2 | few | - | CASSPRLELGGYTF | TGTGCCAGCAGCCCCCGGTTGGAGCTTGGAGGCTACACCTTC
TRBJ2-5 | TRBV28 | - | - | CASTKTLARETQYF | TGTGCCAGCACCAAGACTCTAGCCCGGGAGACCCAGTACTTC
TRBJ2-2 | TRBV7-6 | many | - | CASSPSYAWGVAGELFF | TGTGCCAGCAGCCCTTCCTACGCCTGGGGTGTGGCCGGGGAGCTGTTTTTT
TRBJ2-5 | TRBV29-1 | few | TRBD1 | CSGGPDRGGETQYF | TGCAGCGGGGGCCCGGACAGGGGGGGAGAGACCCAGTACTTC
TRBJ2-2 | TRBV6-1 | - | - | CASRPEGVNTGELFF | TGTGCCAGCAGACCTGAAGGGGTGAACACCGGGGAGCTGTTTTTT
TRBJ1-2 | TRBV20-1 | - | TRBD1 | CSATGTGLGYTF | TGCAGTGCTACCGGGACAGGTTTAGGCTACACCTTC
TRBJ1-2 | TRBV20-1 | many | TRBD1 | CSASGTGGYYGYTF | TGCAGTGCTTCCGGGACAGGGGGCTACTATGGCTACACCTTC
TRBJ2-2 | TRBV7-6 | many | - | CASSLVSGPNTGELFF | TGTGCCAGCAGCTTGGTGTCAGGGCCCAACACCGGGGAGCTGTTTTTT
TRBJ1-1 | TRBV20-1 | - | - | CSASSDRFTEAFF | TGCAGTGCTAGCAGTGACCGTTTCACTGAAGCTTTCTTT
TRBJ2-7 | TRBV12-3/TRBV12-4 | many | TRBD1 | CASRPGQAYEQYF | TGTGCCAGCAGGCCGGGACAGGCCTACGAGCAGTACTTC
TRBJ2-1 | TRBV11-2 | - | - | CASSHRTGGNEQFF | TGTGCCAGCAGCCATCGGACTGGGGGGAATGAGCAGTTCTTC
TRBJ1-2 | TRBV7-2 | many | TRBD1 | CAIGWDRGNYGYTF | TGTGCAATAGGTTGGGACAGGGGTAACTATGGCTACACCTTC
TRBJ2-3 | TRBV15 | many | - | CATSRDRPSTDTQYF | TGTGCCACCAGCAGAGATCGTCCCAGCACAGATACGCAGTATTTT
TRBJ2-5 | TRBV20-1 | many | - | CSVQKVGAAQYF | TGCAGTGTCCAGAAAGTCGGTGCGGCCCAGTACTTC
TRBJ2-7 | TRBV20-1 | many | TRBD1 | CSASTGVPYEQYF | TGCAGTGCTAGTACAGGGGTCCCCTACGAGCAGTACTTC
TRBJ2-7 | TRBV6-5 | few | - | CASSYDSSSSYEQYF | TGTGCCAGCAGTTATGACAGCTCATCCTCCTACGAGCAGTACTTC
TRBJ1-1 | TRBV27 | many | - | CASSVTENTEAFF | TGTGCCAGCAGTGTAACAGAGAACACTGAAGCTTTCTTT
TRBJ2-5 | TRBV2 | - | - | CASTGLGGETQYF | TGTGCCTCCACCGGGCTCGGGGGCGAGACCCAGTACTTC
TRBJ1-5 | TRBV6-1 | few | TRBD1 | CASSTTGDSNQPQHF | TGTGCCAGCAGTACGACAGGGGATAGCAATCAGCCCCAGCATTTT
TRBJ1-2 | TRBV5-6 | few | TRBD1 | CASSYGQGTGGYTF | TGTGCCAGCAGCTACGGACAGGGGACCGGTGGCTACACCTTC
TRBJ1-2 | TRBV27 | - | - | CASSPHSAVSYGYTF | TGTGCCAGCAGTCCCCATAGCGCAGTAAGCTATGGCTACACCTTC
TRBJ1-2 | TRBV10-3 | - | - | CAISDQQTHGYTF | TGTGCCATCAGTGATCAGCAGACCCATGGCTACACCTTC
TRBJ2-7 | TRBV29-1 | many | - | CSVEVVRGRLYEQYF | TGCAGCGTTGAAGTGGTCAGGGGTCGGCTCTACGAGCAGTACTTC
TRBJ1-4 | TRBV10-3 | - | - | CATGTPANEKLFF | TGTGCCACCGGGACGCCTGCTAATGAAAAACTGTTTTTT
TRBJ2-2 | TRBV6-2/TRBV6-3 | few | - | CASTRPLAPGELFF | TGTGCCAGCACCCGACCCCTAGCGCCCGGGGAGCTGTTTTTT
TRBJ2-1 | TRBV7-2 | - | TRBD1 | CASSPRTGSDNEQFF | TGTGCCAGCAGCCCTCGGACAGGGTCGGACAATGAGCAGTTCTTC
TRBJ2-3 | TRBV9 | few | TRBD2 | CASSGLSGGALDTQYF | TGTGCCAGCAGCGGTCTAAGCGGGGGGGCCTTAGATACGCAGTATTTT
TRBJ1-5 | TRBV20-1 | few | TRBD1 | CSASPRGGQDSSQHF | TGCAGTGCATCGCCTAGGGGTGGACAGGACAGTTCTCAGCATTTT
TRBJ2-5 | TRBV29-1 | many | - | CSVTTVQETQYF | TGCAGCGTTACGACAGTCCAAGAGACCCAGTACTTC
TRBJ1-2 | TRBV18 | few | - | CASSPPDKKYGYTF | TGTGCCAGCTCACCACCGGACAAAAAATATGGCTACACCTTC
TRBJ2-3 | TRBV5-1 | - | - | CASRSGSSGTAAGTQYF | TGCGCCAGCCGGTCTGGGTCTTCCGGGACCGCTGCAGGTACGCAGTATTTT
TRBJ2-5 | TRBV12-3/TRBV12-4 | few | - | CASSPGLPQETQYF | TGTGCCAGCAGTCCCGGGTTGCCCCAAGAGACCCAGTACTTC
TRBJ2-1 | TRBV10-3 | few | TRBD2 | CAISELAGSSYNEQFF | TGTGCCATCAGTGAGTTAGCGGGAAGCTCCTACAATGAGCAGTTCTTC
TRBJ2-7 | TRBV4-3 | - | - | CASSRKTGGSYEQYF | TGCGCCAGCAGCCGTAAGACAGGAGGGTCCTACGAGCAGTACTTC
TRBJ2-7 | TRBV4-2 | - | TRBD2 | CASSQGGTSGTYEQYF | TGTGCCAGCAGCCAGGGGGGGACTAGCGGGACCTACGAGCAGTACTTC
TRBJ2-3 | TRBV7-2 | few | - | CASSSASTDTQYF | TGTGCCAGCAGCTCGGCTAGCACAGATACGCAGTATTTT
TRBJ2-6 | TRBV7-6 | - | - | CAAGWTNVLTF | TGTGCAGCAGGGTGGACCAACGTCCTGACTTTC
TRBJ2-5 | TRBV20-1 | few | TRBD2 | CSARDGSGSGETQYF | TGCAGTGCTAGAGATGGTAGCGGGAGCGGAGAGACCCAGTACTTC
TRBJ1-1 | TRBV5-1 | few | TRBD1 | CASSTYRGVNTEAFF | TGCGCCAGCAGCACTTACAGGGGTGTGAACACTGAAGCTTTCTTT
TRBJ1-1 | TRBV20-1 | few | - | CSATESGTEAFF | TGCAGTGCAACGGAGTCAGGGACTGAAGCTTTCTTT